The 22 T cell receptor beta chains listed next were all sequenced from one sample in a study of siplizumab effects on memory and regulatory T cells. No antigen has been identified for these receptors. The mixed lymphocyte reaction cells were held in coculture (37°C) for approximately six days. Data came from immunoSEQ multiplex PCR; TCRdb stores just in-frame clones and leaves some out. The sample lists about 6,600 clones; 35% to 40% were seen once. Input material: CFSE-low (dividing) CD8+ T cells sorted from an allogeneic mixed lymphocyte reaction. Receptors originate from a human donor in good health; the cells came from an allogeneic mixed lymphocyte reaction.

A remark on this clone: Other DNA sequences in the same sample also yield this CDR3. J is TRBJ2-1 and V is TRBV25-1; D ambiguous. CDR1 and CDR2 (germline): MGHDK, SYGVNS. Deletions cut 3 bases from V and 15 bases from J, with 12 bases between. The CDR3 consists of 11 residues. The DNA of the CDR3 is TGTGCCAGCAGTGACTCATGGACCCGGTTCTTC. Amino acids: CASSDSWTRFF.

This clone is medium-sized by share. The chain recombines TRBV5-5 with TRBJ2-1; D is perhaps TRBD2 (5 bases). This CDR3 has 12 residues. Trimming stripped 0 bases from V and 7 bases from J, with 5 bases between. Germline V gives CDR1 SGHKS, CDR2 YYEKEE (reference sequence). CDR3 sequence: CASSLGGNEQFF. CDR3 coding DNA: TGTGCCAGCAGCTTGGGAGGGAATGAGCAGTTCTTC.

For this clone: This is likely an artifact of a read error, given a far larger clone one base away. The J gene is TRBJ2-7, the V gene TRBV5-6; maybe TRBD1 (6 bases). Germline V gives CDR1 SGHDT, CDR2 YYEEEE. This CDR3 region has 16 residues. Trimming left V 3 bases short and J 2 bases short, with 18 bases between. CDR3: CASSSVLGQIPYEQYF. CDR3 nucleotide sequence: TGTGCCAGCAGCTCCGTACTCGGACAGATCCCCTACGAGCAGTACTTC.

CDR3 region: CASSSGGTEAFF. CDR3 DNA: TGTGCCAGCAGCTCAGGAGGAACTGAAGCTTTCTTT. The rearrangement links TRBV7-6 to TRBJ1-1; no clear D gene. The CDR3 has 12 residues. Trimming left V 4 bases short and J 5 bases short, with 8 bases between. The germline V gene encodes CDR1 SGHVS and CDR2 FNYEAQ.

This rearrangement joins TRBV7-3 to TRBJ1-1; no clear D gene. The length of the CDR3 is 13 residues. Germline values: CDR1 SGHTA, CDR2 FQGTGA. Trimming took off 5 bases at V and 4 bases at J, with 11 bases between the two ends. The CDR3 spells CASSEHPGTEAFF. The CDR3 DNA sequence: TGTGCCAGCAGCGAACACCCGGGCACTGAAGCTTTCTTT.

This clone counts as medium-sized. J is TRBJ2-7 and V is TRBV7-6; TRBD2 matches at 8 bases. Germline CDR1 SGHVS, CDR2 FNYEAQ. The CDR3 has 14 residues. The V and J ends lost 5 bases and 2 bases, in that order; junction bases with no gene match: 5. The CDR3 DNA follows: TGTGCCAGCAGCGACACTAGCGGAACCTACGAGCAGTACTTC. Translated, it gives CASSDTSGTYEQYF.

The chain carries TRBV7-2 and TRBJ2-1; D is possibly TRBD2 (6 bases). This CDR3 is built from 16 residues. From germline, CDR1 is SGHTA and CDR2 FQGNSA. Trimming removed 0 bases at V and 5 bases at J, with 14 bases between. CDR3 coding DNA: TGTGCCAGCAGCTTAGCGACGGGAGTGCCAAACAATGAGCAGTTCTTC. Amino acids: CASSLATGVPNNEQFF.

By share of the sample, this clone is medium-sized. This chain joins TRBV28 and TRBJ1-5; possible D gene TRBD1, 5 bases. The CDR3 consists of 17 residues. Germline assignment: CDR1 MDHEN and CDR2 SYDVKM. Trimming cost V 4 bases and J 0 bases, with 16 bases left between them. The CDR3 is CASSYVPGTDSNQPQHF. In DNA, the CDR3 is TGTGCCAGCAGTTATGTTCCGGGGACCGATAGCAATCAGCCCCAGCATTTT.

The CDR3 DNA is TGTGCCAGCAGCTTAGCGAGCGGGGGGACCTACGAGCAGTACTTC. Its protein is CASSLASGGTYEQYF. V gene TRBV7-3 combines with J gene TRBJ2-7; TRBD2 agrees at 9 bases. The CDR3 length is 15 residues. Germline assignment: CDR1 SGHTA and CDR2 FQGTGA. V was clipped by 2 bases and J by 2 bases; unmatched bases: 4.

The rearrangement links TRBV6-4 to TRBJ2-4, with 15 bases lining up with TRBD2. Per the germline V gene, CDR1 is MRHNA and CDR2 is SNTAGT. V shed 6 bases and J 3 bases; nucleotides not matched to a gene: 3. The CDR3 covers 16 residues. CDR3 bases: TGTGCCAGCAGGGGACTAGCGGGGGGTTACAAAAACATTCAGTACTTC. Translating gives CASRGLAGGYKNIQYF.

V gene TRBV6-6 combines with J gene TRBJ2-1; D is uncertain. CDR1 is MNHNY and CDR2 is SVGAGI in the germline V gene (reference sequence). There are 13 residues in the CDR3. V shed 2 bases and J shed 2 bases, with 4 bases lying between them. This chain's CDR3 is CASSYGTYNEQFF. For the CDR3, the DNA is TGTGCCAGCAGTTACGGGACCTACAATGAGCAGTTCTTC.

Points on this clone: Other DNA sequences in this specimen translate into the identical CDR3. V is TRBV11-2 and J is TRBJ2-7; 7 nucleotides line up with TRBD1. V trimming: 3 bases; J trimming: 2 bases; junction bases outside the gene matches: 1. Germline values: CDR1 SGHAT, CDR2 FQNNGV. This CDR3 is 13 amino acids long. The CDR3 spells CASSFGTAYEQYF. As DNA, the CDR3 is TGTGCCAGCAGCTTTGGGACAGCCTACGAGCAGTACTTC.

In nucleotides, the CDR3 is TGTGCCAGCAGCGAGGGACATTTGGATGGCTACACCTTC. The encoded protein is CASSEGHLDGYTF. This rearrangement joins TRBV6-6 to TRBJ1-2; D is possibly TRBD1 (6 bases). The CDR3 is 13 residues long. The germline V gene encodes CDR1 MNHNY and CDR2 SVGAGI (reference sequence). V lost 6 bases and J 6 bases, leaving 14 bases between the germline ends.

The gene calls are TRBV7-3 and TRBJ2-5; D gene uncertain. Germline V gene sequence: CDR1 SGHTA, CDR2 FQGTGA. CDR3 length equals 16 residues. The V end lost 1 base, the J end lost 5 bases, and 17 bases lay between the germline ends. CDR3 sequence: CASSLNPGSPLETQYF. The CDR3 bases are TGTGCCAGCAGCTTAAACCCCGGGTCGCCTTTGGAGACCCAGTACTTC.

In this sample, this clone is medium-sized. The chain uses TRBV28 and TRBJ2-7; no reliable D call. Trimming removed 5 bases at V and 3 bases at J, with 5 bases between. CDR1 and CDR2 from the germline V gene are MDHEN and SYDVKM. The CDR3 runs 11 residues. Written as DNA, the CDR3 is TGTGCCAGCAGTACCCTCTACGAGCAGTACTTC. Protein sequence: CASSTLYEQYF. Full variable domain (remainder filled in from reference TRBV28 and TRBJ2-7): DVKVTQSSRYLVKRTGEKVFLECVQDMDHENMFWYRQDPGLGLRLIYFSYDVKMKEKGDIPEGYSVSREKKERFSLILESASTNQTSMYLCASSTLYEQYFGPGTRLTVT.

The rearrangement links TRBV19 to TRBJ1-6, with TRBD1 as a possible D gene (5 bases). V was cut by 3 bases and J by 7 bases, with 22 bases left in between. CDR1 and CDR2 (germline): LNHDA, SQIVND (reference sequence). The CDR3 is 18 amino acids. Here the CDR3 reads CASSIGSGTVNWNSPLHF. Here the CDR3 DNA reads TGTGCCAGTAGTATCGGAAGCGGGACGGTTAACTGGAATTCACCCCTCCACTTT. Combining the CDR3 with reference TRBV19 and TRBJ1-6 gives the whole variable domain DGGITQSPKYLFRKEGQNVTLSCEQNLNHDAMYWYRQDPGQGLRLIYYSQIVNDFQKGDIAEGYSVSREKKESFPLTVTSAQKNPTAFYLCASSIGSGTVNWNSPLHFGNGTRLTVT.

This sequence joins TRBV7-9 and TRBJ1-3, with unresolved D. The germline V gene has CDR1 SEHNR and CDR2 FQNEAQ (reference sequence). Trimming removed 1 base at V and 4 bases at J, with 8 bases between. This CDR3 region has 14 residues. The CDR3 loop is CASSLVLAGNTIYF. The CDR3 DNA reads TGTGCCAGCAGCTTAGTTTTAGCCGGAAACACCATATATTTT. Complete variable domain (other parts from reference TRBV7-9 and TRBJ1-3): DTGVSQNPRHKITKRGQNVTFRCDPISEHNRLYWYRQTLGQGPEFLTYFQNEAQLEKSRLLSDRFSAERPKGSFSTLEIQRTEQGDSAMYLCASSLVLAGNTIYFGEGSWLTVV.

Turning to this clone: Germline and junction disagree at one end, which may indicate a read error. The chain recombines TRBV6-5 with TRBJ2-1; D gene uncertain. CDR1 and CDR2 (germline): MNHEY, SVGAGI. This CDR3 spans 11 amino acids. The CDR3 loop reads CASSMAEGQVF. CDR3 DNA sequence: TGTGCCAGCAGTATGGCGGAAGGCCAGGTCTTC.

The chain recombines TRBV19 with TRBJ1-2, with 7 bases matching TRBD1. Germline V gene sequence: CDR1 LNHDA, CDR2 SQIVND (reference sequence). J was trimmed by 8 bases and V by 6 bases; bases with no gene match: 12. The CDR3 totals 14 residues. The CDR3 DNA reads as TGTGCCAGTAGGGGGGACAGAAGATTCGAAGGCTACACCTTC. Translation: CASRGDRRFEGYTF.

The genes are TRBV19 and TRBJ2-7; TRBD1 matches 8 bases. Germline assignment: CDR1 LNHDA and CDR2 SQIVND (reference sequence). With 6 bases clipped from V and 2 bases from J, the junction kept 6 bases outside the gene matches. The CDR3 loop spans 14 amino acids. The CDR3 bases are TGTGCCAGTAGCTCCGGGACAGGTGCCTACGAGCAGTACTTC. It codes for CASSSGTGAYEQYF.

This rearrangement joins TRBV11-2 to TRBJ2-7; D not resolved. Trimming shortened V by 5 bases and J by 3 bases, and 14 bases separated the two germline ends. The CDR3 runs to 14 residues. The germline CDR1 and CDR2 sequences are SGHAT and FQNNGV. The CDR3 here is CASSQFTGDYEQYF. CDR3 coding DNA: TGTGCCAGCAGCCAATTCACTGGAGACTACGAGCAGTACTTC.

The chain uses TRBV7-9 and TRBJ2-2, with 8 positions matching TRBD1. Germline CDR1 is SEHNR and CDR2 is FQNEAQ (reference sequence). The CDR3 is 15 residues long. V gave up 5 bases and J gave up 2 bases; unmatched junction bases: 4. The CDR3 here is CASSSSGGNTGELFF. The CDR3 bases are TGTGCCAGCAGCAGCTCAGGGGGCAACACCGGGGAGCTGTTTTTT.